Here is one TCR beta chain with its context. This CDR3 is 14 amino acids long. The germline CDR1 and CDR2 sequences are KGHSH and LQKENI. The germline V and J ends were trimmed by 1 base and 3 bases, with 7 bases remaining between them. This record belongs to a study of Ad26.COV2.S vaccination and SARS-CoV-2 variants. Study details: Of the COV1001 trial arms, the Ad26.COV2.S arm included the donor. Ad26.COV2.S given intramuscularly, once or twice 56 days apart.

Clones were sequenced by immunoSEQ multiplex PCR, and TCRdb holds only the in-frame ones, with some missing. The data contain some 340,000 clones, around four fifths of them singletons. Stated treatment: 15 to 20 received Ad26.COV2.S at low or high dose, single or two shots; 5 received placebo; per-sample allocation not given. Samples were taken on day 63 after the first vaccine or placebo injection. The receptor comes from a person aged 18 to 65 who received the Ad26.COV2.S COVID-19 vaccine or a placebo. The V call is TRBV18, the J call TRBJ1-5, with D uncertain. The material sequenced was peripheral blood, taken in a trial of Ad26.COV2.S vaccine versus placebo. CDR3 in amino acids: CASSPLQDNQPQHF. The CDR3 region has the DNA TGTGCCAGCTCACCACTCCAGGACAATCAGCCCCAGCATTTT.